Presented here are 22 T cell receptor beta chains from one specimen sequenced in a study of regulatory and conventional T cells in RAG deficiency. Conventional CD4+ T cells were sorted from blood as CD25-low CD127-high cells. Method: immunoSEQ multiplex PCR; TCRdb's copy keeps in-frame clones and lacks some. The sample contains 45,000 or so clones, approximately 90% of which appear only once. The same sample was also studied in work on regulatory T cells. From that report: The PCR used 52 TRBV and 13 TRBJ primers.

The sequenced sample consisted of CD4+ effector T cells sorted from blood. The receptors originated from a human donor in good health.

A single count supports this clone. As DNA, the CDR3 is TGTGCCAGCAGTGGATCCGGGACTAGCGGGACCCCGGAGGCTGAGCAGTACTTC. Its translation: CASSGSGTSGTPEAEQYF. The V and J genes are TRBV25-1 and TRBJ2-7; 13 nucleotides match TRBD2. The length of the CDR3 is 18 residues. Germline CDR1 MGHDK, CDR2 SYGVNS. V trimming: 4 bases; J trimming: 7 bases; junction bases outside the gene matches: 16.

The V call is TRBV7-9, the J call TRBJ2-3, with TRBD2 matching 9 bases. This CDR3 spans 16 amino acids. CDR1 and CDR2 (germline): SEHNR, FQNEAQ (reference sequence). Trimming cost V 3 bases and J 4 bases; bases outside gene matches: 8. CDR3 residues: CASSFGGGRVADTQYF. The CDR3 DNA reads TGTGCCAGCAGCTTTGGGGGCGGGAGGGTAGCAGATACGCAGTATTTT.

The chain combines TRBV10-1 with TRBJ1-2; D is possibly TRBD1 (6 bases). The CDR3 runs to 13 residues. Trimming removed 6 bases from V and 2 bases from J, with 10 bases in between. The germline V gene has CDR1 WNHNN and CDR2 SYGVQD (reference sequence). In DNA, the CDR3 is TGCGCCAGCAGAGAGGGGGGGAACTATGGCTACACCTTC. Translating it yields CASREGGNYGYTF.

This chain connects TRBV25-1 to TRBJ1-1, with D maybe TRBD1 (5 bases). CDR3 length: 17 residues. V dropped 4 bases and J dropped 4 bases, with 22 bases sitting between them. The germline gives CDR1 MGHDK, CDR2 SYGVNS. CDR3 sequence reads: CASSGDPAWGGGTEAFF. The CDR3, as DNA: TGTGCCAGCAGTGGGGACCCCGCATGGGGGGGAGGCACTGAAGCTTTCTTT. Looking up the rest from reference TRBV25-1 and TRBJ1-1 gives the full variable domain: EADIYQTPRYLVIGTGKKITLECSQTMGHDKMYWYQQDPGMELHLIHYSYGVNSTEKGDLSSESTVSRIRTEHFPLTLESARPSHTSQYLCASSGDPAWGGGTEAFFGQGTRLTVV.

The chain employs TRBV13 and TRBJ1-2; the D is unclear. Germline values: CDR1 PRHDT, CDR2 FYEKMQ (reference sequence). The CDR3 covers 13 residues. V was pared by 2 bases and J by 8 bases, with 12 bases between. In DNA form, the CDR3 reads TGTGCCAGCAGCTTAATATCGGTTGGGGGCTACACCTTC. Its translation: CASSLISVGGYTF.

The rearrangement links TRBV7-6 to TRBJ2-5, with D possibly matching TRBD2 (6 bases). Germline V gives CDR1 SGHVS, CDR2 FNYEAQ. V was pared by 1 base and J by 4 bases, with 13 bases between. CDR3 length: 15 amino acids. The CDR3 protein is CASSLDWTKGETQYF. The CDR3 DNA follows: TGTGCCAGCAGCTTAGACTGGACTAAAGGAGAGACCCAGTACTTC.

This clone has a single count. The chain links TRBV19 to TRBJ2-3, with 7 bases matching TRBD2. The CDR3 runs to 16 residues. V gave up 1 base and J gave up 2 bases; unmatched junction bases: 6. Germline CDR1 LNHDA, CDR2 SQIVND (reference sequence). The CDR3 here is CASSIGILADTDTQYF. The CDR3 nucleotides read TGTGCCAGTAGTATAGGGATTCTAGCGGACACAGATACGCAGTATTTT.

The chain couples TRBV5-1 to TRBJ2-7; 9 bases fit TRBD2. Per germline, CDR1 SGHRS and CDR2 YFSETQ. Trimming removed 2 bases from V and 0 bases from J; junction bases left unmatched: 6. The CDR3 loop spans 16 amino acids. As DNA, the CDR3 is TGCGCCAGCAGCTTAAGTAGCGGGAGTAGCTCCTACGAGCAGTACTTC. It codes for CASSLSSGSSSYEQYF. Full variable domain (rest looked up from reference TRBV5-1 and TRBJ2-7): KAGVTQTPRYLIKTRGQQVTLSCSPISGHRSVSWYQQTPGQGLQFLFEYFSETQRNKGNFPGRFSGRQFSNSRSEMNVSTLELGDSALYLCASSLSSGSSSYEQYFGPGTRLTVT.

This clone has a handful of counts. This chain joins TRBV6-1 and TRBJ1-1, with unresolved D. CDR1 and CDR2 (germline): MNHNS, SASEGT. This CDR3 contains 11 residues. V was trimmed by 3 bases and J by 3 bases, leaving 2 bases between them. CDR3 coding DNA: TGTGCCAGCAGTGACTACACTGAAGCTTTCTTT. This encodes CASSDYTEAFF.

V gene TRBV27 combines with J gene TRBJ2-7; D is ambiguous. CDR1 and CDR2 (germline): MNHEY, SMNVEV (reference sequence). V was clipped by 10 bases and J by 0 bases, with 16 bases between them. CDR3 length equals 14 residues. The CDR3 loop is CAIKPTAYSYEQYF. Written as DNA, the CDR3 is TGTGCCATTAAGCCCACGGCTTACTCCTACGAGCAGTACTTC.

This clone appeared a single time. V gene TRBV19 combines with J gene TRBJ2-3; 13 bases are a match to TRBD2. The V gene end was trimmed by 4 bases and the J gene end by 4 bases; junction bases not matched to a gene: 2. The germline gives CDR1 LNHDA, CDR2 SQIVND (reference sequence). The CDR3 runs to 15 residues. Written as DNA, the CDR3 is TGTGCCAGTAGTACGGGACTAGCGGGATCAGATACGCAGTATTTT. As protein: CASSTGLAGSDTQYF.

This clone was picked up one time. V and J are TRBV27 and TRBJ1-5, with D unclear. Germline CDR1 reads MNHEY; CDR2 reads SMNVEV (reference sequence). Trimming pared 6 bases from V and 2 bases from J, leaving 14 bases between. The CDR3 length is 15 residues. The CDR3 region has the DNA TGTGCCAGCAGCGCATACAACAGCGGCAATCAGCCCCAGCATTTT. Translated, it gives CASSAYNSGNQPQHF.

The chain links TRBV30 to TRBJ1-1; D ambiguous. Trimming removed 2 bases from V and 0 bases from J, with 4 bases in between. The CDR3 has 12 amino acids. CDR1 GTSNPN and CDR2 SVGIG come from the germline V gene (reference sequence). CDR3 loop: CAWSFMNTEAFF. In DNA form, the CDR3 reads TGTGCCTGGAGTTTCATGAACACTGAAGCTTTCTTT. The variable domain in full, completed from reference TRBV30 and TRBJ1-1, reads SQTIHQWPATLVQPVGSPLSLECTVEGTSNPNLYWYRQAAGRGLQLLFYSVGIGQISSEVPQNLSASRPQDRQFILSSKKLLLSDSGFYLCAWSFMNTEAFFGQGTRLTVV.

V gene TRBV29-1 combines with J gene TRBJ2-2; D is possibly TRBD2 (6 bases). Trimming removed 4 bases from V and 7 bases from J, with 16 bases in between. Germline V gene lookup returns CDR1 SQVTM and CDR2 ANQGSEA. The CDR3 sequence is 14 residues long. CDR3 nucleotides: TGCAGCGTTGCCGGGACTCCCGGGGGCGGGGAGCTGTTTTTT. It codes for CSVAGTPGGGELFF.

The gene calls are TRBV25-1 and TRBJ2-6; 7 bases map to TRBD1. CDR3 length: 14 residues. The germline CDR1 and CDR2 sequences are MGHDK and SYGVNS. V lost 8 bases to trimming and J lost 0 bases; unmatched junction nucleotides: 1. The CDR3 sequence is CASAGGSGANVLTF. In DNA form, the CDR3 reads TGTGCCAGCGCAGGGGGCTCTGGGGCCAACGTCCTGACTTTC.

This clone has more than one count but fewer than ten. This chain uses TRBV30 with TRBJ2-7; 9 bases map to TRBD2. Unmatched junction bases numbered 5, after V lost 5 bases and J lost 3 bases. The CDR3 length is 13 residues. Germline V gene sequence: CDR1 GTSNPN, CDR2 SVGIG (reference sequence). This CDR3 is CAWGTSPYYEQYF. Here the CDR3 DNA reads TGTGCCTGGGGGACTAGCCCTTACTACGAGCAGTACTTC. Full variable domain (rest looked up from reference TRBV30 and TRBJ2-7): SQTIHQWPATLVQPVGSPLSLECTVEGTSNPNLYWYRQAAGRGLQLLFYSVGIGQISSEVPQNLSASRPQDRQFILSSKKLLLSDSGFYLCAWGTSPYYEQYFGPGTRLTVT.

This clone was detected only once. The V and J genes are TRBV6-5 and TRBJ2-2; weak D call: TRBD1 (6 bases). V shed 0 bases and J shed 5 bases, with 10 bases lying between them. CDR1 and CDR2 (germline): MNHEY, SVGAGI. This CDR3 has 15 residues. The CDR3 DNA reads TGTGCCAGCAGTTACTCGACAGGTGGGACCGGGGAGCTGTTTTTT. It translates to CASSYSTGGTGELFF.

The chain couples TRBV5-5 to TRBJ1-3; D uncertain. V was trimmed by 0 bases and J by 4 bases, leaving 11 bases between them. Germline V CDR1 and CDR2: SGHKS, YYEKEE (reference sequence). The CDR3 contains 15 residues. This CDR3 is CASSLAPGTGNTIYF. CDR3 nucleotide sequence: TGTGCCAGCAGCTTGGCCCCGGGAACAGGAAACACCATATATTTT. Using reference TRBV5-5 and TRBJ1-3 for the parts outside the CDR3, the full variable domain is DAGVTQSPTHLIKTRGQQVTLRCSPISGHKSVSWYQQVLGQGPQFIFQYYEKEERGRGNFPDRFSARQFPNYSSELNVNALLLGDSALYLCASSLAPGTGNTIYFGEGSWLTVV.

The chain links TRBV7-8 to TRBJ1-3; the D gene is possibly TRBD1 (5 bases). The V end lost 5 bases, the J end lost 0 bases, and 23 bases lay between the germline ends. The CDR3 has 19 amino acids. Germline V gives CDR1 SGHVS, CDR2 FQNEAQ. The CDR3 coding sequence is TGTGCCAGCAGCAAGGGGTCTATAGGGCAATCCGTCTCTGGAAACACCATATATTTT. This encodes CASSKGSIGQSVSGNTIYF. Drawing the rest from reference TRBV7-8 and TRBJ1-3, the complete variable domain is GAGVSQSPRYKVAKRGQDVALRCDPISGHVSLFWYQQALGQGPEFLTYFQNEAQLDKSGLPSDRFFAERPEGSVSTLKIQRTQQEDSAVYLCASSKGSIGQSVSGNTIYFGEGSWLTVV.

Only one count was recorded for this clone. In DNA, the CDR3 is TGTGCCATCAGGTTGACAGGGGGGAACACTGAAGCTTTCTTT. As protein: CAIRLTGGNTEAFF. The chain has TRBV10-3 and TRBJ1-1; TRBD1 matches at 9 bases. Germline lookup yields CDR1 ENHRY and CDR2 SYGVKD. The V and J ends lost 6 bases and 1 base, in that order; junction bases with no gene match: 3. The CDR3 extends over 14 amino acids.

Here the CDR3 DNA reads TGTGCTAGTGGTTCGGGCCAGATCTATGGCTACACCTTC. Translating gives CASGSGQIYGYTF. This chain uses TRBV12-5 with TRBJ1-2; D gene uncertain. V was cut by 4 bases and J by 4 bases, with 10 bases left in between. The CDR3 is 13 residues long. Looked up from germline, CDR1 is LGHNT and CDR2 is FRNRAP. Filled out from reference TRBV12-5 and TRBJ1-2, the complete variable domain reads DARVTQTPRHKVTEMGQEVTMRCQPILGHNTVFWYRQTMMQGLELLAYFRNRAPLDDSGMPKDRFSAEMPDATLATLKIQPSEPRDSAVYFCASGSGQIYGYTFGSGTRLTVV.

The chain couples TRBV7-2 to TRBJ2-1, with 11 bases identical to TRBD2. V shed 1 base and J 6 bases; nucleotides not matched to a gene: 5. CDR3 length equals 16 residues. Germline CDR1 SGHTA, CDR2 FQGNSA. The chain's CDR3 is CASSLGVAGGVNEQFF. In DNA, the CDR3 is TGTGCCAGCAGCTTAGGTGTAGCGGGAGGGGTCAATGAGCAGTTCTTC.